Following are 29 T cell receptor beta chains from one sample sequenced in a study of T cells in Graves' hyperthyroidism and ophthalmopathy. RNA transcripts provided the source from which TCR beta CDR3 regions were amplified. HTBI primers drove first-round RT-PCR of the TCR CDR3. MiXCR, run by TCRdb on the multiplex PCR reads, gives a single entry per CDR3 protein. Here the sample spans more than 550,000 distinct CDR3 sequences, roughly 20% being singletons. Material for sequencing was blood. Receptors originate from a woman between 50 and 59 years old with Graves' hyperthyroidism that later progressed to Graves' ophthalmopathy.

This clonotype was recorded many times. The chain recombines TRBV5-1 with TRBJ1-1, with D possibly being TRBD1 (6 bases). V gave up 3 bases and J gave up 3 bases, with 15 bases separating them. Looked up from germline, CDR1 is SGHRS and CDR2 is YFSETQ. The CDR3 runs 15 residues. CDR3 in DNA: TGCGCCAGCAGCTCCGAACAGGGAAGTGACACTGAAGCTTTCTTT. Protein product: CASSSEQGSDTEAFF.

The rearrangement joins TRBV6-1 to TRBJ1-1; no reliable D call. This CDR3 is 15 amino acids long. The germline V gene has CDR1 MNHNS and CDR2 SASEGT. Trimming took 3 bases from V and 3 from J, leaving 14 bases between them. The CDR3 region is CASSDWWEIDTEAFF. The CDR3 bases are TGTGCCAGCAGTGATTGGTGGGAGATCGACACTGAAGCTTTCTTT.

The table lists this clonotype with many counts. The chain employs TRBV3-1 and TRBJ1-2, with 7 positions matching TRBD1. The germline gives CDR1 LGHDT, CDR2 YNNKEL (reference sequence). J gave up 3 bases and V 2 bases, and 6 bases lay outside the gene matches. CDR3 length: 15 amino acids. Written as DNA, the CDR3 is TGTGCCAGCAGCCAAAGCAGGCAGGGGGACTATGGCTACACCTTC. It is translated as CASSQSRQGDYGYTF.

The genes are TRBV14 and TRBJ2-2, with D perhaps matching TRBD1 (6 bases). With 1 base removed from V and 3 bases from J, the gap between germline ends came to 15 bases. The germline V gene has CDR1 SGHDN and CDR2 FVKESK. This CDR3 region has 17 residues. In DNA, the CDR3 is TGTGCCAGCAGCCAAGCGTACAGGGTGGAGGACACCGGGGAGCTGTTTTTT. Its translation is CASSQAYRVEDTGELFF.

The chain employs TRBV27 and TRBJ2-3; no firm D call. Germline V gives CDR1 MNHEY, CDR2 SMNVEV (reference sequence). V lost 5 bases and J lost 0, with 15 bases in between. The CDR3 length is 16 residues. CDR3 DNA: TGTGCCAGCAGTCCCCGAGCCCTTTTTAGCACAGATACGCAGTATTTT. This gives the protein CASSPRALFSTDTQYF.

This clonotype has a handful of counts. J is TRBJ2-7 and V is TRBV19, with a tentative D call TRBD1 (6 bases). This CDR3 has 15 amino acids. Germline V gene sequence: CDR1 LNHDA, CDR2 SQIVND (reference sequence). V was cut by 3 bases and J by 3 bases, with 15 bases left in between. CDR3: CASSILGQSVYEQYF. In nucleotides, the CDR3 is TGTGCCAGTAGTATCCTCGGACAGAGCGTCTACGAGCAGTACTTC.

The sample holds a few counts of this clonotype. The chain employs TRBV3-1 and TRBJ2-3; 9 nucleotides line up with TRBD2. Germline lookup yields CDR1 LGHDT and CDR2 YNNKEL (reference sequence). The CDR3 is 15 residues long. With 2 bases clipped from V and 4 bases from J, the junction kept 4 bases outside the gene matches. The CDR3 region has the DNA TGTGCCAGCAGCCAACGGCGGGGGGGCGCAGATACGCAGTATTTT. It specifies CASSQRRGGADTQYF.

This chain joins TRBV6-9 and TRBJ2-2; no definite D call. The germline gives CDR1 MNHGY, CDR2 SVAAGI. V lost 3 bases and J lost 8, with 7 bases in between. This CDR3 region has 12 residues. This CDR3 reads CASSYAAGELFF. As DNA, the CDR3 is TGTGCCAGCAGTTACGCGGCGGGGGAGCTGTTTTTT.

Many counts were recorded for this clonotype. V usage is TRBV20-1 and J usage is TRBJ1-4, with 9 bases aligning to TRBD1. Germline trimming cut 0 bases from V and 4 bases from J; bases unmatched to any gene: 3. Germline V lookup: CDR1 DFQATT, CDR2 SNEGSKA (reference sequence). The CDR3 has 15 residues. CDR3 nucleotides: TGCAGTGCTAGAGATACAGGGGGCGTTAATGAAAAACTGTTTTTT. This encodes CSARDTGGVNEKLFF.

There are a few counts of this clonotype. The genes are TRBV15 and TRBJ2-5; the match to TRBD2 covers 13 bases. The CDR3 is made up of 16 amino acids. The V and J ends lost 1 base and 3 bases, in that order; junction bases with no gene match: 2. Germline loops: CDR1 LNHNV, CDR2 YYDKDF (reference sequence). For the CDR3, the DNA is TGTGCCACCAGCAGAGGCGGGACTAGCGGGGAAGAGACCCAGTACTTC. It yields the protein CATSRGGTSGEETQYF.

V is TRBV12-3 or TRBV12-4 and J is TRBJ2-7; 11 positions match TRBD1. Trimming cost V 8 bases and J 2 bases; bases outside gene matches: 5. There are 14 residues in the CDR3. The CDR3 region has the DNA TGTGCCAGCCGTACGGGACAGGGGGCCTACGAGCAGTACTTC. This codes for CASRTGQGAYEQYF.

The chain uses TRBV6-5 and TRBJ2-1; TRBD1 matches at 7 bases. The V gene's germline CDR1 is MNHEY and CDR2 SVGAGI. The CDR3 totals 15 residues. V was clipped by 2 bases and J by 5 bases; unmatched bases: 6. CDR3 DNA sequence: TGTGCCAGCAGTTACGCCCGACAGGGAGACAATGAGCAGTTCTTC. Amino acid sequence: CASSYARQGDNEQFF.

The table lists this clonotype with a few counts. At one of its ends the junction is not consistent with the germline gene, which may arise from a read error. The chain links TRBV7-7 to TRBJ2-1, with TRBD2 matching over 12 bases. From germline, CDR1 is SSHAT and CDR2 FNYEAQ (reference sequence). The CDR3 totals 16 residues. The CDR3 sequence is CASSSWTSGEGNEQFF. The DNA of the CDR3 is TGTGCTAGCAGCTCTTGGACTAGCGGGGAGGGTAATGAGCAGTTCTTC.

This clonotype was seen ten or more times. CDR3 residues: CASSLGGQGYGYTF. In DNA, the CDR3 is TGTGCCAGCAGTTTAGGGGGACAGGGGTATGGCTACACCTTC. This sequence joins TRBV12-3 or TRBV12-4 and TRBJ1-2; the match to TRBD1 covers 10 bases. The CDR3 spans 14 residues. V trimming: 1 base; J trimming: 5 bases; junction bases outside the gene matches: 1.

This clonotype was counted ten times or more. The CDR3 here is CASSRRTDQETQYF. In DNA, the CDR3 is TGTGCCAGCAGCCGACGGACAGACCAAGAGACCCAGTACTTC. V usage is TRBV7-8 and J usage is TRBJ2-5, with D perhaps matching TRBD1 (6 bases). Germline-derived CDR1 and CDR2 are SGHVS and FQNEAQ. The ends were cut back, 5 bases at V and 0 bases at J, with 10 bases in the middle. The CDR3 is 14 amino acids.

The sample holds a few counts of this clonotype. Germline and junction disagree at one end, which may indicate a read error. CDR3: CASSMTYEQYF. The CDR3 region has the DNA TGTGCCAGCAGCATGACCTACGAGCAATACTTC. The chain is built from TRBV28 and TRBJ2-7; unclear D gene. The CDR3 sequence is 11 residues long. Germline V lookup: CDR1 MDHEN, CDR2 SYDVKM.

The genes are TRBV5-6 and TRBJ2-7, with a possible D match to TRBD1 (5 bases). This CDR3 region has 13 residues. Trimming left V 0 bases short and J 3 bases short, with 7 bases between. The germline V gene encodes CDR1 SGHDT and CDR2 YYEEEE. CDR3 loop: CASSLGRVYEQYF. CDR3 nucleotide sequence: TGTGCCAGCAGCTTGGGCAGGGTCTACGAGCAGTACTTC.

This clonotype was seen many times. CDR3 nucleotides: TGTGCCAGCAGCCACGGTAGCGGGGGGGTAGCCTACGAGCAGTACTTC. It translates to CASSHGSGGVAYEQYF. The chain couples TRBV3-1 to TRBJ2-7, with 11 bases that match TRBD2. The CDR3 sequence is 16 residues long. Trimming took 3 bases from V and 2 from J; bases not matched to a gene: 6. Germline V gene data show CDR1 as LGHDT and CDR2 as YNNKEL (reference sequence).

The rearrangement uses TRBV13 and TRBJ2-3; a weak D match, TRBD2 (5 bases). Germline lookup yields CDR1 PRHDT and CDR2 FYEKMQ (reference sequence). The V and J ends lost 2 bases and 1 base respectively, with 10 bases between them. The CDR3 runs to 15 residues. CDR3 sequence reads: CASSLPRTGTDTQYF. DNA for the CDR3: TGTGCCAGCAGCTTACCCAGGACTGGCACAGATACGCAGTATTTT.

A few counts support this clonotype. The rearrangement links TRBV11-2 to TRBJ2-2; no firm D call. This CDR3 has 12 residues. Germline CDR1 SGHAT, CDR2 FQNNGV. Trimming pared 1 base from V and 7 bases from J, leaving 4 bases between. The CDR3 loop reads CASSLAIGELFF. CDR3 sequence (DNA): TGTGCCAGCAGCTTAGCTATCGGGGAGCTGTTTTTT.

DNA for the CDR3: TGCAGTGCTAGCCGACTTTCGAACACTGAAGCTTTCTTT. This translates into CSASRLSNTEAFF. The rearrangement joins TRBV20-1 to TRBJ1-1, with unresolved D. Germline V gene lookup returns CDR1 DFQATT and CDR2 SNEGSKA (reference sequence). The CDR3 extends over 13 amino acids. V lost 3 bases, J lost 1 base, and 9 bases lay in between.

This clonotype was observed at least ten times. The chain couples TRBV5-1 to TRBJ1-1; D call uncertain. The CDR3 loop spans 14 amino acids. Germline values: CDR1 SGHRS, CDR2 YFSETQ. Trimming pared 0 bases from V and 0 bases from J, leaving 6 bases between. CDR3 sequence (DNA): TGCGCCAGCAGCTTGGTGTTCCTGAACACTGAAGCTTTCTTT. It codes for CASSLVFLNTEAFF.

This clonotype was seen only a few times. This chain joins TRBV5-4 and TRBJ1-1; D is uncertain. V was pared by 2 bases and J by 3 bases, with 11 bases between. Germline CDR1 SGHNT, CDR2 YYREEE (reference sequence). The CDR3 length is 14 residues. The CDR3 protein is CASSFGRVDTEAFF. CDR3 DNA sequence: TGTGCCAGCAGCTTTGGTAGGGTCGACACTGAAGCTTTCTTT.

This clonotype was observed a handful of times. The chain has TRBV4-1 and TRBJ1-4; D might be TRBD1 (6 bases). V was trimmed by 4 bases and J by 6 bases, leaving 18 bases between them. This CDR3 has 16 residues. The germline gives CDR1 MGHRA, CDR2 YSYEKL. The CDR3 DNA sequence: TGCGCCAGCAGCCGACGCCGGAGGACAGAAGATGAAAAACTGTTTTTT. Amino acid sequence: CASSRRRRTEDEKLFF.

At least ten counts were recorded for this clonotype. This chain uses TRBV11-2 with TRBJ2-1, with a possible D match to TRBD2 (6 bases). The CDR3 has 13 residues. Germline V gives CDR1 SGHAT, CDR2 FQNNGV. V shed 5 bases and J shed 5 bases, with 10 bases lying between them. The CDR3 DNA reads as TGTGCCAGCAGCGCGGGACGGAACAATGAGCAGTTCTTC. It specifies CASSAGRNNEQFF.

To note about this clonotype: With a much larger clone just one base away, this may be a read error. In this CDR3 the conserved last residue, phenylalanine or tryptophan, is missing, so a read error is likely. This chain joins TRBV7-9 and TRBJ2-7; D is perhaps TRBD1 (6 bases). The V gene lost 4 bases and the J gene lost 4 bases, with 17 bases spanning the gap. This CDR3 comprises 15 residues. CDR1 and CDR2 from the germline V gene are SEHNR and FQNEAQ (reference sequence). In DNA form, the CDR3 reads TGTGCCAGCAGCTCCGGTCCGGGACACCAATACGAGCAGTACCTC. Amino acids: CASSSGPGHQYEQYL.

This clonotype was counted a few times. V is TRBV20-1 and J is TRBJ1-5; D unresolved. Germline V gene data show CDR1 as DFQATT and CDR2 as SNEGSKA (reference sequence). Trimming stripped 6 bases from V and 3 bases from J, with 15 bases between. The CDR3 length is 14 residues. In DNA, the CDR3 is TGCAGTGCCTACGGCCCACAGCTCAATCAGCCCCAGCATTTT. This encodes CSAYGPQLNQPQHF.

This clonotype was recorded many times. This chain links TRBV20-1 with TRBJ1-4; D ambiguous. Germline-derived CDR1 and CDR2 are DFQATT and SNEGSKA (reference sequence). Trimming removed 0 bases from V and 0 bases from J, with 17 bases in between. This CDR3 has 18 amino acids. The CDR3 bases are TGCAGTGCTAGAGATTTATGGGCTCCCGGGGCAACTAATGAAAAACTGTTTTTT. This translates into CSARDLWAPGATNEKLFF.

In the case of this clonotype: Possible read error: a much larger clone is one base away. DNA of the CDR3: TGCGCCAGGCGATTGATTTTGGGGAAAGGAACTGAAGCTTTCTTT. It specifies CARRLILGKGTEAFF. The genes are TRBV5-1 and TRBJ1-1; D is ambiguous. The CDR3 has 15 residues. V lost 8 bases and J 5 bases, leaving 22 bases between the germline ends. The germline V gene has CDR1 SGHRS and CDR2 YFSETQ.